This TCR beta chain was identified in a study of identical twins. Turning to this clonotype: Its antigen is as yet unknown.

Healthy Caucasians provided all donations. Notes on the study in general: Beta out-of-frame sequences displayed a weaker excess of sharing between twins.

CDR1 and CDR2 from the germline V gene are DFQATT and SNEGSKA (reference sequence). CDR3 size: 13 residues. V trimming: 6 bases; J trimming: 14 bases; junction bases outside the gene matches: 14. Via MiXCR, TCRdb re-called the 5' RACE reads, giving one row per CDR3 protein. The data show about 890,000 distinct CDR3 sequences, more than 9% seen once. This sample also belongs to another study, concerning yellow fever vaccine responses in identical twins. Turning to that study: Reportedly, the response of twins' T cells to the vaccine seemed partly convergent, partly personalized.

The material sequenced was PBMCs. The chain recombines TRBV20-1 with TRBJ2-1; 9 positions agree with TRBD2. This receptor was identified in a woman aged 18-35 years in good health. CDR3 DNA sequence: TGCAGTGCCCAAACGCTTGGCGGGGGGGGGAAGTTCTTC. Its protein product is CSAQTLGGGGKFF.